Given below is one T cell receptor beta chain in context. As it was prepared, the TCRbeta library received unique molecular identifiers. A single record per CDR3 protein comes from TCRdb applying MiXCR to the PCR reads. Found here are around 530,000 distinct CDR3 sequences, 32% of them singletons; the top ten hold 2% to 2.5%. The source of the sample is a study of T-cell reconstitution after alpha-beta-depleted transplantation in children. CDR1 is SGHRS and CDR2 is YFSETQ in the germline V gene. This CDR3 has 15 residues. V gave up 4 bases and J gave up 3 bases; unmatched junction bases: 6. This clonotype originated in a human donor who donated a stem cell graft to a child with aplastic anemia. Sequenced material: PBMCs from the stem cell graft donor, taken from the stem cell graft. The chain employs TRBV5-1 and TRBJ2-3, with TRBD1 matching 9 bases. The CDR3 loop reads CASSAWTGATDTQYF. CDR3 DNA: TGCGCCAGCAGCGCCTGGACAGGGGCAACAGATACGCAGTATTTT.